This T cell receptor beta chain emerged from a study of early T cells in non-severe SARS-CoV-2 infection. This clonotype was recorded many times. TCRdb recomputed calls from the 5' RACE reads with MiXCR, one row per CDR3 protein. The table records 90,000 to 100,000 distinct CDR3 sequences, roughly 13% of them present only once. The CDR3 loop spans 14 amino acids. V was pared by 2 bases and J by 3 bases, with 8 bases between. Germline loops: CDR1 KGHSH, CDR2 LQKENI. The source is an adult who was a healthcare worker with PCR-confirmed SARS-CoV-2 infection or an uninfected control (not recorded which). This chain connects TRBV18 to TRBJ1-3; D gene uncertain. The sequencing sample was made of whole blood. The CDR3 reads CASSPAVVGNTIYF. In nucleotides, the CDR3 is TGTGCCAGCTCACCAGCAGTAGTTGGAAACACCATATATTTT.